The 17 T cell receptor beta chains below come from one sample, sequenced in a study of radiotherapy plus CTLA-4 blockade in lung cancer. Data came from immunoSEQ multiplex PCR; TCRdb stores just in-frame clones and leaves some out. Of roughly 90,000 clones listed, roughly 78% are singletons. Material: peripheral blood, obtained from a patient treated with radiotherapy plus ipilimumab. The receptors shown here come from a human donor with non-small cell lung cancer that progressed on radiotherapy plus ipilimumab.

In nucleotides, the CDR3 is TGTGCCAGCAGTTACCTCCTGGGGGACGGCACTGAAGCTTTCTTT. This sequence encodes CASSYLLGDGTEAFF. The chain combines TRBV6-5 with TRBJ1-1, with a possible D match to TRBD1 (5 bases). The germline gives CDR1 MNHEY, CDR2 SVGAGI. The CDR3 has 15 residues. Trimming stripped 2 bases from V and 4 bases from J, with 14 bases between.

This chain uses TRBV25-1 with TRBJ2-5, with D uncertain. In germline, CDR1 is MGHDK, CDR2 SYGVNS. Trimming took off 2 bases at V and 5 bases at J, with 12 bases between the two ends. This CDR3 is built from 14 residues. This chain's CDR3 is CASSEEGPVETQYF. The DNA for the CDR3 is TGTGCCAGCAGTGAAGAAGGGCCGGTGGAGACCCAGTACTTC.

V gene TRBV4-1 combines with J gene TRBJ2-4, with TRBD1 matching over 7 bases. Per the germline V gene, CDR1 is MGHRA and CDR2 is YSYEKL. Germline trimming cut 2 bases from V and 11 bases from J; bases unmatched to any gene: 6. The CDR3 length is 13 residues. Here the CDR3 reads CASSQKDRSLQYF. In DNA form, the CDR3 reads TGCGCCAGCAGCCAAAAGGACAGGTCCCTTCAGTACTTC.

This clone was detected a few times. V gene TRBV2 combines with J gene TRBJ2-5; D remains ambiguous. The germline CDR1 and CDR2 sequences are SNHLY and FYNNEI. This CDR3 region has 16 residues. Trimming took off 4 bases at V and 4 bases at J, with 19 bases between the two ends. The CDR3 sequence: CASSARHARAGETQYF. For the CDR3, the DNA is TGTGCCAGCAGTGCACGGCACGCTAGAGCCGGAGAGACCCAGTACTTC.

J is TRBJ1-4 and V is TRBV5-1, with 7 bases fitting TRBD1. V dropped 5 bases and J dropped 8; count of bases not matched to a gene: 9. Per germline, CDR1 SGHRS and CDR2 YFSETQ. This CDR3 is built from 14 residues. CDR3 amino acids: CASSDRRGGEKLFF. The DNA for the CDR3 is TGCGCCAGCAGTGACAGGAGAGGGGGCGAAAAACTGTTTTTT.

This chain uses TRBV5-6 with TRBJ1-1, with D tentatively TRBD1 (5 bases). CDR3 length: 16 residues. CDR1 is SGHDT, CDR2 YYEEEE, per germline. V lost 4 bases to trimming and J lost 12 bases, with 28 bases between them. CDR3 sequence: CASSASGGIKIVGTFF. CDR3 nucleotides: TGTGCCAGCAGCGCCTCTGGGGGGATCAAAATCGTCGGAACTTTCTTT. The variable domain in full, completed from reference TRBV5-6 and TRBJ1-1, reads DAGVTQSPTHLIKTRGQQVTLRCSPKSGHDTVSWYQQALGQGPQFIFQYYEEEERQRGNFPDRFSGHQFPNYSSELNVNALLLGDSALYLCASSASGGIKIVGTFFGQGTRLTVV.

The V and J genes are TRBV28 and TRBJ1-6, with D maybe TRBD1 (6 bases). CDR3 size: 16 residues. CDR1 is MDHEN and CDR2 is SYDVKM in the germline V gene. Trimming took 6 bases from V and 0 from J, leaving 12 bases between them. This chain's CDR3 is CASRGGASSYNSPLHF. CDR3 in DNA: TGTGCCAGCAGGGGGGGCGCCAGCTCCTATAATTCACCCCTCCACTTT.

The rearrangement joins TRBV7-6 to TRBJ2-1, with unresolved D. CDR1 SGHVS and CDR2 FNYEAQ come from the germline V gene. The CDR3 extends over 11 amino acids. Trimming took off 10 bases at V and 10 bases at J, with 14 bases between the two ends. Here the CDR3 DNA reads TGTGCCATCAAGTCGCCCGGGGAGCAGTTCTTC. Translated, it gives CAIKSPGEQFF.

The chain joins TRBV5-1 to TRBJ2-7; D gene uncertain. V lost 3 bases and J lost 6, with 13 bases in between. The CDR3 has 13 amino acids. Germline-derived CDR1 and CDR2 are SGHRS and YFSETQ. The CDR3 loop is CASSSDVGFEQYF. CDR3 DNA: TGCGCCAGCAGCTCAGATGTGGGCTTCGAGCAGTACTTC.

V is TRBV28 and J is TRBJ1-4, with 9 bases fitting TRBD1. The length of the CDR3 is 15 residues. V shed 6 bases, J shed 7 bases, and the junction held 9 bases outside the gene matches. Germline V gene data show CDR1 as MDHEN and CDR2 as SYDVKM. For the CDR3, the DNA is TGTGCCAGCAGCTCCCCGACAGGGGGTGGTGAAAAACTGTTTTTT. As protein: CASSSPTGGGEKLFF.

The rearrangement joins TRBV4-3 to TRBJ2-5, with TRBD2 matching over 9 bases. V was pared by 0 bases and J by 4 bases, with 6 bases of the junction left unmatched. Germline V gene lookup returns CDR1 LGHNA and CDR2 YSLEER. This CDR3 region has 16 residues. Here the CDR3 reads CASSQDRATSGETQYF. In DNA, the CDR3 is TGCGCCAGCAGCCAAGACCGAGCGACTAGCGGAGAGACCCAGTACTTC.

This chain uses TRBV19 with TRBJ2-3; possible D gene TRBD1, 5 bases. Trimming took 4 bases from V and 2 from J, leaving 13 bases between them. There are 15 residues in the CDR3. Germline CDR1 reads LNHDA; CDR2 reads SQIVND (reference sequence). As DNA, the CDR3 is TGTGCCAGTAGTAGCCGACAGACCTCCACAGATACGCAGTATTTT. It codes for CASSSRQTSTDTQYF.

There are a few counts of this clone. The rearrangement joins TRBV5-1 to TRBJ2-5; 12 bases fit TRBD1. J gave up 0 bases and V 4 bases, and 4 bases lay outside the gene matches. The CDR3 has 16 residues. CDR1 and CDR2 (germline): SGHRS, YFSETQ. DNA for the CDR3: TGCGCCAGCAGCGGGGGGACAGGGGGCTACCAAGAGACCCAGTACTTC. Its protein product is CASSGGTGGYQETQYF.

This rearrangement joins TRBV29-1 to TRBJ1-1; D is possibly TRBD1 (6 bases). From germline, CDR1 is SQVTM and CDR2 ANQGSEA. Between the trimmed V and J ends, which lost 7 bases and 4 bases, there was a span of 19 bases. The CDR3 has 14 amino acids. The CDR3 DNA sequence: TGCAGCGCCCGAGGGGGGCGAGGAGGCACTGAAGCTTTCTTT. Its translation: CSARGGRGGTEAFF.

The rearrangement joins TRBV13 to TRBJ2-1, with a weak D call TRBD2 (5 bases). This CDR3 spans 15 amino acids. Trimming left V 0 bases short and J 7 bases short, with 13 bases between. Looked up from germline, CDR1 is PRHDT and CDR2 is FYEKMQ (reference sequence). CDR3 region: CASSLGLAGSNEQFF. The CDR3 region has the DNA TGTGCCAGCAGCTTAGGACTGGCGGGTTCAAATGAGCAGTTCTTC.

This clone occurred once. The J gene is TRBJ2-2, the V gene TRBV27; TRBD2 matches 11 bases. Germline V gene lookup returns CDR1 MNHEY and CDR2 SMNVEV (reference sequence). The CDR3 has 15 residues. V lost 10 bases to trimming and J lost 4 bases; unmatched junction nucleotides: 8. The CDR3 is CATTKTSGATGELFF. In DNA form, the CDR3 reads TGTGCCACCACCAAGACTAGCGGGGCCACCGGGGAGCTGTTTTTT.

A few counts support this clone. The sample carries other DNA sequences with the same CDR3. The chain uses TRBV30 and TRBJ1-2; a possible D gene is TRBD1 (5 bases). V lost 5 bases, J lost 8 bases, and 21 bases lay in between. This CDR3 is built from 14 residues. Looked up from germline, CDR1 is GTSNPN and CDR2 is SVGIG (reference sequence). CDR3 nucleotide sequence: TGTGCCTGGGGGGCGTCGGGGGGGGGAGGGGGCTACACCTTC. Translating gives CAWGASGGGGGYTF.